This T cell receptor (beta chain) was profiled in a study of T cells in Graves' hyperthyroidism and ophthalmopathy. Overall study results and limits: In the blood, most expanded thyroid clonotypes above 0.001 appeared as well.

The CDR3 sequence is 18 residues long. Losses at the gene ends were 10 bases for V and 4 bases for J; bases not matched to a gene: 18. CDR1 is MNHNS and CDR2 is SASEGT in the germline V gene. Ophthalmopathy patients had Clinical Activity Score at least 3, NOSPECS grade at least 4, duration under 3 months. This sample holds PBMCs from roughly 10 ml fresh peripheral blood. RNA transcripts served as the template for amplifying TCR beta CDR3 regions. HTBI primers were the set used in a first-round RT-PCR of the TCR CDR3. TCRdb independently ran MiXCR on the multiplex PCR reads; one entry per CDR3 protein. In the table there are 360,000 or so distinct CDR3 sequences, around 15% of which are singletons. This clonotype was counted many times. Its antigen is not known.

The sequenced sample was blood. The TCR comes from a woman aged 60-75 years with Graves' ophthalmopathy. The chain is built from TRBV6-1 and TRBJ2-1; 11 positions agree with TRBD2. This CDR3 is CATNRLAGLSYSYNEQFF. CDR3 sequence (DNA): TGTGCCACCAACAGACTAGCGGGACTATCTTACTCATACAATGAGCAGTTCTTC.